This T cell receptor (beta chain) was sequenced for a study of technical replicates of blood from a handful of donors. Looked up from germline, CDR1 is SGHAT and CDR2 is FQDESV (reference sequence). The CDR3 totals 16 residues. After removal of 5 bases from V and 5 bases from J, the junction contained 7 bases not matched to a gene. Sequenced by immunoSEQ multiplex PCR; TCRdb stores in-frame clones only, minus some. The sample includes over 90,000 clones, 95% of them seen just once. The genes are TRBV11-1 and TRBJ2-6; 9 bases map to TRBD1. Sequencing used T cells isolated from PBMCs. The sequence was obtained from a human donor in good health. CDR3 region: CASSRWDRDRANVLTF. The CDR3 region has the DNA TGTGCCAGCAGCCGATGGGACAGGGATAGGGCCAACGTCCTGACTTTC.